This entry concerns a single TCR beta chain. Its target is not known. Germline values: CDR1 SEHNR, CDR2 FQNEAQ (reference sequence). The CDR3 runs 17 residues. Trimming left V 7 bases short and J 1 base short, with 17 bases between. Time point denoted: pretreatment peripheral blood. This entry comes from a study of PD-L1 blockade in urothelial cancer. For the study at large: Earlier, patients had received 0 to 3 chemotherapy regimens. Once treatment had started, blood was analyzed at 3 weeks (second dose) and again at 6 weeks. Study results and limitations: Pretreatment clonality of the blood TCR repertoire below the median was predictive of superior survival.

Clones were read by immunoSEQ multiplex PCR, and TCRdb kept only the in-frame ones, dropping some. The data hold about 55,000 clones, with around 72% observed a single time. The starting material was PBMCs, obtained around atezolizumab (anti-PD-L1) treatment. This receptor was obtained from a man in his 70s with urothelial cancer. The rearrangement uses TRBV7-9 and TRBJ2-6, with D possibly matching TRBD1 (5 bases). The CDR3 sequence: CASTLAGITSGANVLTF. CDR3 nucleotide sequence: TGTGCCAGCACCCTGGCAGGGATAACGTCTGGGGCCAACGTCCTGACTTTC.